The 29 T cell receptor beta chains below were found in one sample sequenced in a study of tumor-infiltrating lymphocytes in localized non-small cell lung cancer. The repertoire was sequenced with immunoSEQ multiplex PCR; TCRdb's copy has only in-frame clones and lacks some. The table has some 15,000 clones, roughly two thirds seen once; the top ten hold approximately 4%. The sample consisted of lung tumor tissue. These receptors were collected from a human donor with non-small cell lung cancer.

The CDR3 sequence is CSVAGPRGRDVGKNIQYF. The CDR3 bases are TGCAGCGTTGCGGGGCCAAGGGGGCGCGATGTAGGCAAAAACATTCAGTACTTC. This rearrangement joins TRBV29-1 to TRBJ2-4; 7 bases line up with TRBD1. After removal of 4 bases from V and 3 bases from J, the junction contained 18 bases not matched to a gene. CDR1 and CDR2 from the germline V gene are SQVTM and ANQGSEA. The CDR3 is 18 amino acids.

This sequence joins TRBV14 and TRBJ2-1, with no clear D. This CDR3 comprises 12 residues. Germline V CDR1 and CDR2: SGHDN, FVKESK. V shed 1 base and J shed 13 bases, with 11 bases lying between them. Here the CDR3 reads CASSQAGIPQFF. In DNA, the CDR3 is TGTGCCAGCAGCCAAGCGGGTATTCCTCAGTTCTTC.

Here the CDR3 DNA reads TGTGCCAGCAGCTTATTGCCAGGGGGCATGAACACTGAAGCTTTCTTT. This translates into CASSLLPGGMNTEAFF. This sequence joins TRBV5-8 and TRBJ1-1; 8 bases align to TRBD1. Germline values: CDR1 SGHTS, CDR2 YDEGEE. CDR3 length: 16 amino acids. With 2 bases clipped from V and 0 bases from J, the junction kept 6 bases outside the gene matches.

The chain joins TRBV5-4 to TRBJ1-1; TRBD1 might be the D (5 bases). Germline CDR1 and CDR2: SGHNT and YYREEE (reference sequence). The CDR3 is 14 residues long. With 3 bases removed from V and 3 bases from J, the gap between germline ends came to 12 bases. As DNA, the CDR3 is TGTGCCAGCAGCTCGGGACTCGGGGACACTGAAGCTTTCTTT. This gives the protein CASSSGLGDTEAFF.

The gene calls are TRBV11-2 and TRBJ2-7; TRBD1 aligns across 8 bases. The CDR3 runs 15 residues. The junction had 5 bases not matched to a gene; V was cut back by 0 bases and J by 4 bases. CDR1 is SGHAT, CDR2 FQNNGV, per germline. CDR3 DNA sequence: TGTGCCAGCAGCTTAGAGAGACAGGGGATATACGAGCAGTACTTC. Its translation is CASSLERQGIYEQYF. Together with reference TRBV11-2 and TRBJ2-7, the CDR3 gives the full variable domain: EAGVAQSPRYKIIEKRQSVAFWCNPISGHATLYWYQQILGQGPKLLIQFQNNGVVDDSQLPKDRFSAERLKGVDSTLKIQPAKLEDSAVYLCASSLERQGIYEQYFGPGTRLTVT.

V is TRBV2 and J is TRBJ2-5; D not certain. Trimming removed 6 bases from V and 5 bases from J, with 4 bases in between. The CDR3 covers 10 residues. Germline V lookup: CDR1 SNHLY, CDR2 FYNNEI. CDR3 sequence reads: CASRYETQYF. The CDR3 nucleotides read TGTGCCAGCAGATACGAGACCCAGTACTTC.

V is TRBV7-9 and J is TRBJ1-1; D call uncertain. V lost 5 bases, J lost 9 bases, and 19 bases lay in between. The CDR3 runs to 14 residues. The germline V gene encodes CDR1 SEHNR and CDR2 FQNEAQ (reference sequence). The CDR3 reads CASSLGMVGSKAFF. CDR3 bases: TGTGCCAGCAGCCTGGGTATGGTCGGTAGTAAAGCTTTCTTT.

V usage is TRBV9 and J usage is TRBJ2-7; a possible D gene is TRBD1 (6 bases). The CDR3 runs to 15 residues. Trimming removed 2 bases at V and 2 bases at J, with 14 bases between. Germline V gene lookup returns CDR1 SGDLS and CDR2 YYNGEE. The DNA of the CDR3 is TGTGCCAGCAGCGTCGGGGACACCCTTACCTACGAGCAGTACTTC. Translation: CASSVGDTLTYEQYF.

This chain connects TRBV28 to TRBJ1-2; the match to TRBD1 covers 9 bases. J gave up 6 bases and V 7 bases, and 12 bases lay outside the gene matches. The germline V gene encodes CDR1 MDHEN and CDR2 SYDVKM. CDR3 length: 15 amino acids. CDR3 in amino acids: CASTSVGQGKDGYTF. The CDR3 DNA sequence: TGTGCCAGCACCAGCGTGGGACAGGGTAAGGATGGCTACACCTTC.

The rearrangement uses TRBV5-4 and TRBJ1-2, with D unclear. In germline, CDR1 is SGHNT, CDR2 YYREEE (reference sequence). V was pared by 0 bases and J by 7 bases, with 10 bases between. The CDR3 is 13 amino acids. The CDR3: CASSLAAERGYTF. In DNA form, the CDR3 reads TGTGCCAGCAGCTTGGCGGCAGAACGTGGCTACACCTTC.

The chain has TRBV6-6 and TRBJ1-5, with D maybe TRBD1 (6 bases). Trimming stripped 7 bases from V and 0 bases from J, with 13 bases between. CDR1 is MNHNY and CDR2 is SVGAGI in the germline V gene (reference sequence). The CDR3 is 15 amino acids. Here the CDR3 reads CASTVDSYSNQPQHF. The CDR3 DNA is TGTGCCAGCACCGTGGACAGTTATAGCAATCAGCCCCAGCATTTT.

The genes are TRBV7-9 and TRBJ2-7; 11 bases agree with TRBD1. Germline CDR1 is SEHNR and CDR2 is FQNEAQ (reference sequence). This CDR3 has 16 amino acids. V trimming: 5 bases; J trimming: 3 bases; junction bases outside the gene matches: 9. The CDR3 coding sequence is TGTGCCAGCAGCCTACAGGGGGGGACAGGGGGCTACGAGCAGTACTTC. Encoded protein: CASSLQGGTGGYEQYF.

The chain is built from TRBV7-8 and TRBJ1-5, with D hard to call. Germline V gene data show CDR1 as SGHVS and CDR2 as FQNEAQ. The V gene lost 1 base and the J gene lost 3 bases, with 7 bases spanning the gap. CDR3 length equals 14 residues. Here the CDR3 reads CASSLGRSNQPQHF. As DNA, the CDR3 is TGTGCCAGCAGCTTAGGACGGTCCAATCAGCCCCAGCATTTT.

This chain uses TRBV29-1 with TRBJ1-2; D unresolved. The CDR3 is made up of 11 amino acids. The ends were cut back, 4 bases at V and 2 bases at J, with 5 bases in the middle. Per the germline V gene, CDR1 is SQVTM and CDR2 is ANQGSEA. DNA of the CDR3: TGCAGCGTTGCGGCCAACTATGGCTACACCTTC. Translation gives CSVAANYGYTF.

The CDR3: CASSPPGLYNEQFF. The CDR3 nucleotides are TGTGCCAGCAGCCCACCGGGCCTATACAATGAGCAGTTCTTC. This chain uses TRBV7-2 with TRBJ2-1; D is unresolved. V was pared by 5 bases and J by 4 bases, with 12 bases between. Germline-derived CDR1 and CDR2 are SGHTA and FQGNSA. This CDR3 is built from 14 residues.

The chain employs TRBV7-3 and TRBJ2-2; D gene ambiguous. The germline V gene has CDR1 SGHTA and CDR2 FQGTGA. Trimming took off 3 bases at V and 1 base at J, with 6 bases between the two ends. This CDR3 contains 14 residues. Here the CDR3 reads CASSFDGNTGELFF. DNA of the CDR3: TGTGCCAGCAGCTTCGACGGGAACACCGGGGAGCTGTTTTTT. Together with reference TRBV7-3 and TRBJ2-2, the CDR3 gives the full variable domain: GAGVSQTPSNKVTEKGKYVELRCDPISGHTALYWYRQSLGQGPEFLIYFQGTGAADDSGLPNDRFFAVRPEGSVSTLKIQRTERGDSAVYLCASSFDGNTGELFFGEGSRLTVL.

The rearrangement uses TRBV28 and TRBJ1-5; maybe TRBD1 (6 bases). V dropped 4 bases and J dropped 2 bases, with 6 bases sitting between them. This CDR3 has 13 amino acids. CDR1 and CDR2 (germline): MDHEN, SYDVKM. As DNA, the CDR3 is TGTGCCAGCAGTTCAGGGGGCAATCAGCCCCAGCATTTT. Translation: CASSSGGNQPQHF. The full variable domain, in which reference TRBV28 and TRBJ1-5 provide the parts outside the CDR3, is DVKVTQSSRYLVKRTGEKVFLECVQDMDHENMFWYRQDPGLGLRLIYFSYDVKMKEKGDIPEGYSVSREKKERFSLILESASTNQTSMYLCASSSGGNQPQHFGDGTRLSIL.

The chain recombines TRBV5-6 with TRBJ2-1; D perhaps matches TRBD2 (5 bases). V was clipped by 0 bases and J by 3 bases, with 7 bases between them. In germline, CDR1 is SGHDT, CDR2 YYEEEE. This CDR3 has 14 amino acids. The CDR3 protein is CASSLGLSYNEQFF. CDR3 sequence (DNA): TGTGCCAGCAGCTTGGGACTAAGCTACAATGAGCAGTTCTTC.

This chain links TRBV9 with TRBJ2-7, with TRBD1 identical over 7 bases. CDR1 is SGDLS, CDR2 YYNGEE, per germline. Trimming removed 2 bases from V and 2 bases from J; junction bases left unmatched: 4. The CDR3 length is 14 residues. CDR3 protein: CASSVQGVPYEQYF. CDR3 coding DNA: TGTGCCAGCAGCGTCCAGGGGGTCCCCTACGAGCAGTACTTC.

This clone was recorded a few times. The rearrangement uses TRBV5-3 and TRBJ2-3; 11 positions match TRBD2. TRBV5-3 is reported as an ORF; its role is uncertain. The V gene end was trimmed by 3 bases and the J gene end by 0 bases; junction bases not matched to a gene: 0. CDR3 length: 15 residues. In DNA form, the CDR3 reads TGTGCCAGAAGCTGGACTAGCGGGAGCACAGATACGCAGTATTTT. It specifies CARSWTSGSTDTQYF.

This clone was counted a few times. The CDR3 loop reads CASSVWGGSEQFF. The CDR3 DNA sequence: TGTGCCAGCAGCGTATGGGGGGGCAGTGAGCAGTTCTTC. This sequence joins TRBV9 and TRBJ2-1, with D perhaps TRBD2 (7 bases). This CDR3 spans 13 amino acids. V was pared by 1 base and J by 9 bases, with 11 bases between. Looked up from germline, CDR1 is SGDLS and CDR2 is YYNGEE.

This clone was picked up one time. As DNA, the CDR3 is TGTGCCACCAGCAGAGTGGGACAGGGGGTTTATGGCTACACCTTC. Protein sequence: CATSRVGQGVYGYTF. This chain uses TRBV15 with TRBJ1-2, with 11 bases matching TRBD1. The length of the CDR3 is 15 residues. Germline V lookup: CDR1 LNHNV, CDR2 YYDKDF (reference sequence). Losses at the gene ends were 1 base for V and 5 bases for J; bases not matched to a gene: 3. The full variable domain, its missing parts supplied by reference TRBV15 and TRBJ1-2, is DAMVIQNPRYQVTQFGKPVTLSCSQTLNHNVMYWYQQKSSQAPKLLFHYYDKDFNNEADTPDNFQSRRPNTSFCFLDIRSPGLGDTAMYLCATSRVGQGVYGYTFGSGTRLTVV.

J is TRBJ2-1 and V is TRBV5-1; D is uncertain. CDR1 is SGHRS and CDR2 is YFSETQ in the germline V gene. CDR3 size: 16 residues. V was shortened by 0 bases and J by 3 bases, with 13 bases between the two germline ends. CDR3 in DNA: TGCGCCAGCAGCTTGGGTAACGGACCCAACTACAATGAGCAGTTCTTC. Protein: CASSLGNGPNYNEQFF. Complete variable domain (other parts from reference TRBV5-1 and TRBJ2-1): KAGVTQTPRYLIKTRGQQVTLSCSPISGHRSVSWYQQTPGQGLQFLFEYFSETQRNKGNFPGRFSGRQFSNSRSEMNVSTLELGDSALYLCASSLGNGPNYNEQFFGPGTRLTVL.

This clone was detected only once. This chain uses TRBV7-2 with TRBJ1-2; no reliable D call. Trimming pared 2 bases from V and 5 bases from J, leaving 18 bases between. The CDR3 runs 16 residues. Germline loops: CDR1 SGHTA, CDR2 FQGNSA. CDR3 DNA: TGTGCCAGCAGCTTACCTGGCCGGGCGGCCCTATATGGCTACACCTTC. Amino acids: CASSLPGRAALYGYTF.

The CDR3 DNA follows: TGTGCCTGGAGTGTAAGGAAGACAGCAACTAATGAAAAACTGTTTTTT. Its protein is CAWSVRKTATNEKLFF. J is TRBJ1-4 and V is TRBV30; possibly TRBD1 for D (5 bases). V dropped 0 bases and J dropped 0 bases, with 11 bases sitting between them. CDR1 and CDR2 (germline): GTSNPN, SVGIG (reference sequence). The CDR3 sequence is 16 residues long.

The chain has TRBV29-1 and TRBJ1-2; D perhaps matches TRBD1 (5 bases). The ends were cut back, 6 bases at V and 2 bases at J, with 13 bases in the middle. This CDR3 comprises 13 residues. Germline CDR1 is SQVTM and CDR2 is ANQGSEA. In DNA form, the CDR3 reads TGCAGCGTCATGATGGGGGGGAACTATGGCTACACCTTC. This codes for CSVMMGGNYGYTF.

This chain uses TRBV5-1 with TRBJ1-5; 9 bases line up with TRBD1. Germline loops: CDR1 SGHRS, CDR2 YFSETQ. CDR3 size: 15 residues. The junction had 8 bases not matched to a gene; V was cut back by 4 bases and J by 6 bases. The CDR3 DNA sequence: TGCGCCAGCAGCACCACAGGGGGCGATGCTCAGCCCCAGCATTTT. Translated, it gives CASSTTGGDAQPQHF.

This clone turned up a few times. This chain connects TRBV2 to TRBJ1-5; no definite D call. The CDR3 runs 15 residues. V was shortened by 2 bases and J by 4 bases, with 12 bases between the two germline ends. CDR1 and CDR2 from the germline V gene are SNHLY and FYNNEI. CDR3 nucleotide sequence: TGTGCCAGCAGTGAATTTTTGGGGTCTAATCAGCCCCAGCATTTT. Protein: CASSEFLGSNQPQHF.

V usage is TRBV5-1 and J usage is TRBJ2-5; maybe TRBD1 (8 bases). Germline V gene lookup returns CDR1 SGHRS and CDR2 YFSETQ. Between the trimmed V and J ends, which lost 0 bases and 5 bases, there was a span of 14 bases. The CDR3 length is 15 residues. The CDR3 region has the DNA TGCGCCAGCAGCTTGGAACAGGGGGGGGTGGAGACCCAGTACTTC. Its protein is CASSLEQGGVETQYF.